This note documents a single TCR beta chain sequence. Antigen unknown. The data were obtained in a study of graft-versus-host responses after intestinal transplantation. Assay: immunoSEQ multiplex PCR; the TCRdb copy retains only in-frame clones and omits some. The sample includes 95,000 to 150,000 clones, roughly 91% of them seen just once. The V and J ends lost 5 bases and 2 bases respectively, with 13 bases between them. The CDR3 runs 14 residues. CDR1 and CDR2 (germline): SGHTA, FQGNSA. This sequence originates from a human donor who received an intestinal transplant. The V call is TRBV7-2, the J call TRBJ2-7; D perhaps matches TRBD2 (5 bases). Sequencing was performed on unstimulated CD4+ T cells sorted from spleen or lymph node cells, taken before intestinal transplant. CDR3 DNA: TGTGCCAGCAGCCCGCACTCCGGGACCTACGAGCAGTACTTC. This sequence encodes CASSPHSGTYEQYF.